The present T cell receptor beta chain was sequenced within a study of T cell responses to AZD1222 COVID-19 vaccine. Worth noting for this clone: The antigen remains unidentified.

Using immunoSEQ multiplex PCR, the repertoire was profiled, and TCRdb retains in-frame clones only, with some absent. The table lists around 150,000 clones, about 91% of them singletons. Study-level findings and limits: With dominance at 160-218 and 743-854, vaccine-associated CD4 TCRs spanned spike. Sampled repertoires all dated from after the peak T cell response. Baseline testing showed seropositivity in only 6 or 7 AZD1222 recipients.

This material consisted of peripheral blood, taken on day 0 of MenACWY control vaccination. The receptor was isolated from an adult in good health.

Here the CDR3 reads CASSVGTGGNQPQHF. CDR3 nucleotides: TGTGCCAGCAGTGTAGGGACAGGGGGGAATCAGCCCCAGCATTTT. This chain uses TRBV27 with TRBJ1-5, with 11 nucleotides matching TRBD1. CDR3 length: 15 residues. The junction had 4 bases not matched to a gene; V was cut back by 5 bases and J by 4 bases. CDR1 is MNHEY, CDR2 SMNVEV, per germline (reference sequence).